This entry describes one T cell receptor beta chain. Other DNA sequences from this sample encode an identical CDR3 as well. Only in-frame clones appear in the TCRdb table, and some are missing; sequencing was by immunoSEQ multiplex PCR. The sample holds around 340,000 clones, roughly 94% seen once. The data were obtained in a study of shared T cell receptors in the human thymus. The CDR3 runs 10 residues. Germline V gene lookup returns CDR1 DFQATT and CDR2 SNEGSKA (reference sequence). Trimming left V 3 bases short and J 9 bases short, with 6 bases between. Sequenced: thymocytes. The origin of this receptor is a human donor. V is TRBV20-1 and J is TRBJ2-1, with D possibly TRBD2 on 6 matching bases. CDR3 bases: TGCAGTGCTAGGGGGGGTGAGCAGTTCTTC. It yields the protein CSARGGEQFF.